This entry lists 20 T cell receptor beta chains sequenced from one sample in a study of siplizumab effects on memory and regulatory T cells. Assay used: immunoSEQ multiplex PCR; TCRdb lists only in-frame clones, some missing. The profile covers 90,000 to 140,000 clones, with just over 90% appearing a single time and about 0.32% taken by the ten largest. The sequencing input was CD4+ T cells sorted from blood. The receptors come from a human donor in good health.

The V call is TRBV5-1, the J call TRBJ2-1; D is possibly TRBD1 (5 bases). The length of the CDR3 is 14 residues. Deletions cut 5 bases from V and 0 bases from J, with 9 bases between. The V gene's germline CDR1 is SGHRS and CDR2 YFSETQ. Here the CDR3 reads CASSPDNSYNEQFF. CDR3 sequence (DNA): TGCGCCAGCAGTCCGGACAACTCCTACAATGAGCAGTTCTTC. The variable domain in full, with the rest retrieved from reference TRBV5-1 and TRBJ2-1, is KAGVTQTPRYLIKTRGQQVTLSCSPISGHRSVSWYQQTPGQGLQFLFEYFSETQRNKGNFPGRFSGRQFSNSRSEMNVSTLELGDSALYLCASSPDNSYNEQFFGPGTRLTVL.

This sequence joins TRBV30 and TRBJ1-1; D possibly corresponds to TRBD1 (5 bases). With 3 bases removed from V and 4 bases from J, the gap between germline ends came to 12 bases. This CDR3 comprises 13 residues. Germline V gene sequence: CDR1 GTSNPN, CDR2 SVGIG (reference sequence). The CDR3 DNA sequence: TGTGCCTGGAGGGGGTTTAGGGGCACTGAAGCTTTCTTT. This gives the protein CAWRGFRGTEAFF.

This rearrangement joins TRBV29-1 to TRBJ1-6; D may be TRBD1 (6 bases). The CDR3 is 14 residues long. Deletions cut 7 bases from V and 7 bases from J, with 17 bases between. Germline V gene lookup returns CDR1 SQVTM and CDR2 ANQGSEA. The CDR3, as DNA: TGCAGCGCTGGGGGCCTAACTTCGAATTCACCCCTCCACTTT. Its protein is CSAGGLTSNSPLHF.

In nucleotides, the CDR3 is TGCGCCAGCAGCTTGGGACAGCGGAACTATGGCTACACCTTC. Its translation: CASSLGQRNYGYTF. The gene calls are TRBV5-1 and TRBJ1-2, with D perhaps matching TRBD1 (5 bases). Germline CDR1 SGHRS, CDR2 YFSETQ. This CDR3 is 14 amino acids long. Trimming left V 0 bases short and J 2 bases short, with 8 bases between.

This rearrangement joins TRBV12-5 to TRBJ2-5; no definite D call. With 5 bases removed from V and 4 bases from J, the gap between germline ends came to 11 bases. Germline lookup yields CDR1 LGHNT and CDR2 FRNRAP. This CDR3 has 13 residues. CDR3 bases: TGTGCTAGTGGTCCCCCATCCCCAGAGACCCAGTACTTC. Translated: CASGPPSPETQYF.

The rearrangement joins TRBV27 to TRBJ1-1; D perhaps matches TRBD1 (6 bases). Germline V lookup: CDR1 MNHEY, CDR2 SMNVEV (reference sequence). This CDR3 comprises 17 residues. V lost 3 bases and J lost 2, with 19 bases in between. The chain's CDR3 is CASSFFWGQGLNTEAFF. The CDR3 DNA follows: TGTGCCAGCAGTTTCTTTTGGGGGCAGGGCCTCAACACTGAAGCTTTCTTT.

This clone occurred once. The chain couples TRBV6-5 to TRBJ1-3, with 8 bases that match TRBD1. CDR1 and CDR2 from the germline V gene are MNHEY and SVGAGI. CDR3 length: 14 residues. The trim removed 5 bases at V and 3 bases at J, leaving 3 bases unmatched. CDR3 residues: CASSDTGGGNTIYF. CDR3 sequence (DNA): TGTGCCAGCAGTGATACAGGGGGTGGAAACACCATATATTTT.

The chain links TRBV7-9 to TRBJ2-1, with D unclear. Per germline, CDR1 SEHNR and CDR2 FQNEAQ (reference sequence). CDR3 length equals 16 residues. The germline V and J ends were trimmed by 5 bases and 0 bases, with 14 bases remaining between them. This CDR3 reads CASSPSPRSSYNEQFF. As DNA, the CDR3 is TGTGCCAGCAGCCCCTCACCGAGGAGCTCCTACAATGAGCAGTTCTTC.

The chain combines TRBV28 with TRBJ2-2; D call uncertain. The germline V gene encodes CDR1 MDHEN and CDR2 SYDVKM. The CDR3 covers 13 residues. Trimming pared 5 bases from V and 6 bases from J, leaving 10 bases between. CDR3 sequence reads: CASSPRLSGELFF. DNA for the CDR3: TGTGCCAGCAGTCCCCGGCTCTCCGGGGAGCTGTTTTTT.

The chain uses TRBV19 and TRBJ2-7; D is tentatively TRBD1 or TRBD2 (6 bases each). This CDR3 has 13 amino acids. Germline loops: CDR1 LNHDA, CDR2 SQIVND (reference sequence). The ends were cut back, 8 bases at V and 2 bases at J, with 13 bases in the middle. Here the CDR3 DNA reads TGTGCCAGTGCAAATGGGGGGCCCTACGAGCAGTACTTC. Residues: CASANGGPYEQYF.

There are a few counts of this clone. The V and J genes are TRBV5-4 and TRBJ1-1, with a possible D match to TRBD1 (5 bases). Germline assignment: CDR1 SGHNT and CDR2 YYREEE (reference sequence). Trimming stripped 0 bases from V and 5 bases from J, with 5 bases between. The CDR3 loop spans 12 amino acids. The CDR3 spells CASSLGQTEAFF. In nucleotides, the CDR3 is TGTGCCAGCAGCTTGGGACAGACTGAAGCTTTCTTT.

J is TRBJ1-5 and V is TRBV6-1; TRBD1 matches at 8 bases. CDR1 is MNHNS, CDR2 SASEGT, per germline. V was clipped by 4 bases and J by 3 bases; unmatched bases: 2. The CDR3 extends over 14 amino acids. In DNA form, the CDR3 reads TGTGCCAGCAGTGGACAGGGGAACAATCAGCCCCAGCATTTT. This sequence encodes CASSGQGNNQPQHF.

This chain uses TRBV10-3 with TRBJ2-2, with D possibly matching TRBD1 (5 bases). This CDR3 region has 14 residues. In germline, CDR1 is ENHRY, CDR2 SYGVKD. With 6 bases removed from V and 1 base from J, the gap between germline ends came to 9 bases. The CDR3 nucleotides are TGTGCCATCAGAGATGACAGGAACACCGGGGAGCTGTTTTTT. This encodes CAIRDDRNTGELFF.

The V call is TRBV6-6, the J call TRBJ1-2, with no clear D. The CDR3 consists of 13 residues. From germline, CDR1 is MNHNY and CDR2 SVGAGI (reference sequence). V was trimmed by 5 bases and J by 0 bases, leaving 7 bases between them. The chain's CDR3 is CASSTGPNYGYTF. CDR3 DNA: TGTGCCAGCAGTACCGGACCTAACTATGGCTACACCTTC.

This clone was observed a single time. The chain links TRBV2 to TRBJ1-1, with 7 positions matching TRBD1. CDR1 is SNHLY and CDR2 is FYNNEI in the germline V gene. The trim removed 4 bases at V and 3 bases at J, leaving 11 bases unmatched. The CDR3 spans 16 residues. The CDR3 loop reads CASSGTGGVGDTEAFF. The DNA for the CDR3 is TGTGCCAGCAGTGGGACAGGAGGCGTGGGAGACACTGAAGCTTTCTTT.

The chain couples TRBV7-9 to TRBJ2-3; no definite D call. V was trimmed by 5 bases and J by 4 bases, leaving 4 bases between them. The CDR3 is 11 residues long. From germline, CDR1 is SEHNR and CDR2 FQNEAQ (reference sequence). The CDR3 DNA reads TGTGCCAGCAGCCGGTCAGATACGCAGTATTTT. This gives the protein CASSRSDTQYF. Complete variable domain (other parts from reference TRBV7-9 and TRBJ2-3): DTGVSQNPRHKITKRGQNVTFRCDPISEHNRLYWYRQTLGQGPEFLTYFQNEAQLEKSRLLSDRFSAERPKGSFSTLEIQRTEQGDSAMYLCASSRSDTQYFGPGTRLTVL.

The sample holds one count of this clone. This rearrangement joins TRBV2 to TRBJ2-5; weak D call: TRBD1 (6 bases). In germline, CDR1 is SNHLY, CDR2 FYNNEI. This CDR3 contains 13 residues. V was trimmed by 4 bases and J by 4 bases, leaving 10 bases between them. The CDR3 reads CASSVQGRETQYF. CDR3 sequence (DNA): TGTGCCAGCAGTGTACAGGGAAGAGAGACCCAGTACTTC. Combining the CDR3 with reference TRBV2 and TRBJ2-5 gives the whole variable domain EPEVTQTPSHQVTQMGQEVILRCVPISNHLYFYWYRQILGQKVEFLVSFYNNEISEKSEIFDDQFSVERPDGSNFTLKIRSTKLEDSAMYFCASSVQGRETQYFGPGTRLLVL.

The chain recombines TRBV7-2 with TRBJ2-5; a possible D gene is TRBD2 (5 bases). The CDR3 totals 14 residues. Germline V gene lookup returns CDR1 SGHTA and CDR2 FQGNSA. The ends were cut back, 1 base at V and 5 bases at J, with 11 bases in the middle. In nucleotides, the CDR3 is TGTGCCAGCAGCTTAGTCACCAGGAGGGAGACCCAGTACTTC. As protein: CASSLVTRRETQYF.

The chain carries TRBV15 and TRBJ2-1; D is unresolved. The germline V gene encodes CDR1 LNHNV and CDR2 YYDKDF (reference sequence). The length of the CDR3 is 13 residues. Trimming left V 0 bases short and J 8 bases short, with 8 bases between. The CDR3: CATSRDVVYEQFF. CDR3 DNA sequence: TGTGCCACCAGCAGAGATGTAGTCTATGAGCAGTTCTTC.

The V call is TRBV18, the J call TRBJ2-2; perhaps TRBD1 as D (6 bases). This CDR3 comprises 15 residues. Between the trimmed V and J ends, which lost 6 bases and 4 bases, there was a span of 15 bases. Germline assignment: CDR1 KGHSH and CDR2 LQKENI. The CDR3 DNA follows: TGTGCCAGCTCTCCCAGGACAGAAGTCACCGGGGAGCTGTTTTTT. It encodes CASSPRTEVTGELFF.